This TCR beta chain stems from a study of blood T cell repertoires in COVID-19. Background on the study: Recovered status in Cohort 3 required two negative PCRs, clearance, or symptom resolution.

The age range of participants was 18 to 89 years, with residence in under 25 US areas. Cohort allocation depended upon clinical history that participants reported. Original processing notes: It was from reference gene primer amplification that nucleated cell counts were estimated. Measured with immunoSEQ multiplex PCR; TCRdb has only the in-frame clones, and not every one. The V and J calls and clone size are taken from that table; D and trimming were inferred from the DNA. The data show about 140,000 clones, 75% to 90% seen once. Trimming removed 0 bases from V and 8 bases from J; junction bases left unmatched: 9. The CDR3 runs 17 residues. Germline values: CDR1 MRHNA, CDR2 SNTAGT.

The sample taken for sequencing was PBMCs or T cells enriched from blood (not recorded which). This TCR was sampled from a man aged 45-65 years in a cohort exposed to, infected with or recovered from COVID-19 (not recorded which). The chain carries TRBV6-4 and TRBJ2-1; 11 bases fit TRBD2. The CDR3 sequence is CASSDSWLAGGGHEQFF. CDR3 coding DNA: TGTGCCAGCAGTGACTCGTGGCTAGCGGGAGGCGGCCATGAGCAGTTCTTC.